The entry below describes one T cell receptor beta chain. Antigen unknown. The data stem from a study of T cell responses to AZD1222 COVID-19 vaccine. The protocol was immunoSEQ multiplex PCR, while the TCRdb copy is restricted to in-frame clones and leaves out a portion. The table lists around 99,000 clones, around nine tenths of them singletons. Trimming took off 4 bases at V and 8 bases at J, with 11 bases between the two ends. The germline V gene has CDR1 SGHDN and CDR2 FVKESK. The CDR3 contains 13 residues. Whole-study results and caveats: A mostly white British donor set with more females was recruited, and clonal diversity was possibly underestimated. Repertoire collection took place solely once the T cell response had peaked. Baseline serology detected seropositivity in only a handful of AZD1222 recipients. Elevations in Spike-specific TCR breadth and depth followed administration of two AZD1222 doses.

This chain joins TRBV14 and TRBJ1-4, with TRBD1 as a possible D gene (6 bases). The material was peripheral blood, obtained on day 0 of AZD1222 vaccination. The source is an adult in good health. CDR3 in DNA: TGTGCCAGCAGCCTAGGGGGAAGCGAAAAACTGTTTTTT. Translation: CASSLGGSEKLFF.